This T cell receptor (beta chain) came from a study of cytomegalovirus exposure and HLA in healthy donors. Vbeta (60) and Jbeta (13) primers were used in the PCR. Data came from immunoSEQ multiplex PCR; TCRdb stores just in-frame clones and leaves some out. The top ten clones hold about 34% of a sample with about 80,000 clones, 80% of them seen once. CDR3 length equals 15 residues. The V end lost 2 bases, the J end lost 0 bases, and 7 bases lay between the germline ends. CDR1 is MNHEY and CDR2 is SVGAGI in the germline V gene. Details on this clone: Its target is not known.

Findings and limits, study-wide: Approximately 160 TCR beta chains were listed as cytomegalovirus-associated.

This clonotype originated in a man between 50 and 59 years old in good health and CMV-seropositive. This chain uses TRBV6-5 with TRBJ2-2; D might be TRBD1 (6 bases). The sequenced sample was PBMCs. CDR3 sequence reads: CASSYRTANTGELFF. CDR3 DNA sequence: TGTGCCAGCAGTTACCGGACAGCGAACACCGGGGAGCTGTTTTTT.